The T cell receptor beta chain described here comes from a study of blood T cell repertoires in COVID-19. Across the whole study: Whether acute or convalescent, the COVID-19 samples came from the United States, Italy and Spain. T cells, B-cell-depleted T cells, or PBMCs provided the cDNA or gDNA that served as material.

The V and J ends lost 2 bases and 2 bases respectively, with 12 bases between them. CDR3 length: 15 residues. CDR1 is SEHNR and CDR2 is FQNEAQ in the germline V gene (reference sequence). In the authors' methods: Amplification from reference gene primers served as the basis for estimated nucleated cell counts. Clones were read by immunoSEQ multiplex PCR, and TCRdb kept only the in-frame ones, dropping some. V and J calls and clone size are given by that table; D and trimming were obtained from the DNA. The repertoire holds under 400,000 clones, with 87% as singletons. Seattle's cohort entered during active infection and was followed longitudinally.

The sample taken for sequencing was peripheral blood. The TCR sequence derives from a woman aged 25 to 39 with COVID-19, enrolled during active disease. The chain combines TRBV7-9 with TRBJ1-2; the D is unclear. The CDR3 DNA is TGTGCCAGCAGCTTACCCTCTGGCGGGAACTATGGCTACACCTTC. Its protein is CASSLPSGGNYGYTF.